This T cell receptor (beta chain) was captured by sequencing in a study of regulatory T cells in long-lasting Graves disease. This clonotype has only a few counts. V trimming: 7 bases; J trimming: 1 base; junction bases outside the gene matches: 9. Per germline, CDR1 LNHDA and CDR2 SQIVND (reference sequence). The CDR3 contains 17 residues. In building TCR beta libraries, iRepertoire HTBI primers were used together with Arm-PCR of CDR3 regions. TCRdb reprocessed the multiplex PCR reads with MiXCR, giving one entry per CDR3 protein. There are hundreds of thousands of distinct CDR3 sequences in the sample; less than 15% occur only once, and roughly a tenth lies in the top ten. Time point defined: newly diagnosed GD, antithyroid drugs for less than 3 months. PBMC-derived RNA was used for the TCR library. This same sample was also taken into another study, of T cells in Graves' hyperthyroidism and ophthalmopathy. This second study notes: The model made its ophthalmopathy prediction, and onset followed a median 6.5 months later.

This sequence joins TRBV19 and TRBJ2-6, with TRBD1 matching over 8 bases. The material was peripheral blood mononuclear cells (PBMCs), obtained at new diagnosis, from a patient treated with antithyroid drugs. The TCR was taken from a man younger than 40 with Graves disease. CDR3 region: CASKKDRVTSGANVLTF. The CDR3 region has the DNA TGTGCCAGTAAAAAGGACAGGGTCACTTCTGGGGCCAACGTCCTGACTTTC.